The clone carrying this T cell receptor (beta chain) was detected only a few times. Its target is unknown. To make TCR beta libraries, researchers used iRepertoire HTBI primers and Arm-PCR of CDR3 regions. TCRdb re-derived calls from the multiplex PCR reads in MiXCR, one entry per CDR3 protein. The repertoire holds approximately 690,000 distinct CDR3 sequences, with 25% to 35% as singletons. Between the trimmed V and J ends, which lost 1 base and 13 bases, there was a span of 13 bases. Germline CDR1 reads SGHTA; CDR2 reads FQGNSA. This CDR3 spans 12 amino acids. The sample originates from a study of regulatory T cells in long-lasting Graves disease. Study outcomes and limitations: It was in persistent disease that TRBV28, TRBJ1-2 and TRBJ2-5 were favored. Persistent patients shared more public clonotypes (roughly 2,500) than new patients (just under 1,000).

The sample's time point: persistent/refractory GD, antithyroid drugs over 5 years with positive TRAb. Extracted PBMC RNA gave rise to the TCR library. American Thyroid Association guidelines defined how Graves' disease was diagnosed. The gene calls are TRBV7-2 and TRBJ1-2; D ambiguous. The sequencing used peripheral blood mononuclear cells (PBMCs), collected when the disease was refractory, from a patient treated with antithyroid drugs. The sequence was obtained from a female donor with Graves disease. The DNA for the CDR3 is TGTGCCAGCAGCTTAGGCGCCCAGCCGGGCACCTTC. Protein product: CASSLGAQPGTF.